What follows describes a single T cell receptor beta chain. Its antigen is as yet unknown. TCRdb reanalyzed the 5' RACE reads and collapses them to one entry per CDR3 protein, without DNA. Recorded for this sample: some 150,000 distinct CDR3 sequences. This sample is drawn from a study of monozygotic twins with inflammatory bowel disease. Study results and caveats: Whereas healthy co-twins had higher TCRbeta diversity (inverse Simpson), IBD patients had lower diversity.

The receptor comes from a human donor with ulcerative colitis or Crohn's disease, or a healthy co-twin of an affected twin (not recorded which). Sequencing was carried out using blood.

CDR3: CASSLGGQRQETQYF. The V call is TRBV5-4, the J call TRBJ2-5; TCRdb returns TRBD1, unconfirmable since there is no DNA. Per the germline V gene, CDR1 is SGHNT and CDR2 is YYREEE (reference sequence). The CDR3 has 15 residues.